A single T cell receptor (beta chain) is shown here with its context. Germline V gene lookup returns CDR1 MNHEY and CDR2 SVGAGI. The V end lost 5 bases, the J end lost 0 bases, and 8 bases lay between the germline ends. The CDR3 has 14 residues. Libraries were prepared by immunoSEQ multiplex PCR; TCRdb keeps only in-frame clonotypes and omits some of them. The repertoire includes approximately 70,000 clones, about 94% of them detected once, and roughly 4% sits in the top ten. The J gene is TRBJ1-5, the V gene TRBV6-5, with D maybe TRBD1 (5 bases). Sequences were obtained from PBMCs. This TCR was recovered from a man aged 40-55 years with rheumatoid arthritis. DNA of the CDR3: TGTGCCAGCAGTCTGGGGCATAGCAATCAGCCCCAGCATTTT. This gives the protein CASSLGHSNQPQHF.